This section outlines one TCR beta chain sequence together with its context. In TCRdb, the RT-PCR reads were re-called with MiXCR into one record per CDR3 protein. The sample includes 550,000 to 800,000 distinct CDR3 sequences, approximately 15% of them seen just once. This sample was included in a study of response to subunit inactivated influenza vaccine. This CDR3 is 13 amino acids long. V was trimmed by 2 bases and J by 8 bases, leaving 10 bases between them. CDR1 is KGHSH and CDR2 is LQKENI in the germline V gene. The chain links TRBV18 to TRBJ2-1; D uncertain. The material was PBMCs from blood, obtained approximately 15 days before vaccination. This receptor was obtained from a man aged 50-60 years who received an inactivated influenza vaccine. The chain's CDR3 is CASSPSVVDEQFF. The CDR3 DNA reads TGTGCCAGCTCACCATCGGTGGTCGATGAGCAGTTCTTC. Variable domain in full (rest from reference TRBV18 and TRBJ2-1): NAGVMQNPRHLVRRRGQEARLRCSPMKGHSHVYWYRQLPEEGLKFMVYLQKENIIDESGMPKERFSAEFPKEGPSILRIQQVVRGDSAAYFCASSPSVVDEQFFGPGTRLTVL.